What follows describes a single TCR beta chain. Its antigen is currently unknown. This record comes from a study of T cell responses to AZD1222 COVID-19 vaccine. TCRdb's table, derived via immunoSEQ multiplex PCR, lists solely in-frame clones and lacks some. There are approximately 180,000 clones in the sample; just over 85% occur only once, and approximately 8% lies in the top ten. From germline, CDR1 is PRHDT and CDR2 FYEKMQ (reference sequence). V lost 9 bases and J lost 3, with 14 bases in between. The CDR3 is 13 amino acids. Whole-study findings and limits: Seropositive AZD1222 recipients at baseline numbered only 5 or 6.

The TCR sequence derives from an adult in good health. Specimen: peripheral blood, collected on day 0 of AZD1222 vaccination. The V gene is TRBV13, the J gene TRBJ1-1; the D is unclear. The CDR3 here is CASTGDRDTEAFF. The CDR3 DNA reads as TGTGCCAGTACCGGGGATAGGGACACTGAAGCTTTCTTT.